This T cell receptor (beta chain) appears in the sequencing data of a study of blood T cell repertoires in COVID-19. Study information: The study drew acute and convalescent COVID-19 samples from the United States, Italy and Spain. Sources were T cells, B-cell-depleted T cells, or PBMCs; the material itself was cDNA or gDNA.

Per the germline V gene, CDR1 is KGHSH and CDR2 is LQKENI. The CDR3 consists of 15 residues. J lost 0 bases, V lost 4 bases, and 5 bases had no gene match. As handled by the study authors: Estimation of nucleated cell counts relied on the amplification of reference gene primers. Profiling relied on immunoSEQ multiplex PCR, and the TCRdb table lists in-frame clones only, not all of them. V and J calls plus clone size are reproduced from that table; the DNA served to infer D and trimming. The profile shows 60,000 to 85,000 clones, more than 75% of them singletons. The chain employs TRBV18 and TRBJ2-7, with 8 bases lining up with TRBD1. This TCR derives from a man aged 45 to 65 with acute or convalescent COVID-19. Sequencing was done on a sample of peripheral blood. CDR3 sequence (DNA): TGTGCCAGCTCACACAACAGGGGGAACTCCTACGAGCAGTACTTC. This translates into CASSHNRGNSYEQYF. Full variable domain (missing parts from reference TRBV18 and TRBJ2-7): NAGVMQNPRHLVRRRGQEARLRCSPMKGHSHVYWYRQLPEEGLKFMVYLQKENIIDESGMPKERFSAEFPKEGPSILRIQQVVRGDSAAYFCASSHNRGNSYEQYFGPGTRLTVT.